The 25 T cell receptor beta chains reported below all come from one sample, sequenced in a study of CD8 T cells in ankylosing spondylitis. TCRdb reprocessed the 5' RACE reads with MiXCR, giving one entry per CDR3 protein. The data show 69,000 or so distinct CDR3 sequences, over 4% seen once. Sequences were obtained from blood, either unsorted or a sorted T cell fraction (not recorded which). These receptors all stem from a male donor with ankylosing spondylitis or in good health (not recorded which).

There are a few counts of this clonotype. A much larger clone sits a single nucleotide away, making a read error possible. The chain carries TRBV5-6 and TRBJ1-1, with 8 bases fitting TRBD1. The germline CDR1 and CDR2 sequences are SGHDT and YYEEEE. V trimming: 0 bases; J trimming: 1 base; junction bases outside the gene matches: 8. The CDR3 is made up of 17 amino acids. The CDR3 DNA is TGTGCCAGCAGCTTGGGCAGGGGGCTCGTGCCGAACACTGAAGCTTTCTTT. As protein: CASSLGRGLVPNTEAFF.

This clonotype was counted many times. The chain has TRBV30 and TRBJ2-3; 9 positions match TRBD1. This CDR3 contains 17 residues. Germline values: CDR1 GTSNPN, CDR2 SVGIG (reference sequence). V was pared by 3 bases and J by 6 bases, with 16 bases of the junction left unmatched. Here the CDR3 reads CAWSLRDRVPSVDTQYF. In nucleotides, the CDR3 is TGTGCCTGGAGCCTCCGGGACAGGGTACCCTCGGTGGATACGCAGTATTTT.

Note on this clonotype: Relative to the germline gene, one junction end is altered; a read error may explain this. J is TRBJ2-1 and V is TRBV10-2; 11 bases map to TRBD2. Per the germline V gene, CDR1 is WSHSY and CDR2 is SAAADI. This CDR3 has 15 amino acids. The chain's CDR3 is CACCPGLAGDNEQFF. CDR3 in DNA: TGTGCCTGCTGCCCTGGACTAGCGGGCGACAATGAGCAGTTCTTC.

This clonotype was recorded at least ten times. The chain employs TRBV12-3 or TRBV12-4 and TRBJ2-3; D might be TRBD2 (7 bases). The ends were cut back, 7 bases at V and 3 bases at J, with 23 bases in the middle. The CDR3 extends over 17 amino acids. Here the CDR3 reads CASTPRGGGARTDTQYF. The CDR3 DNA reads as TGTGCCAGCACCCCCCGGGGTGGGGGGGCCCGAACAGATACGCAGTATTTT.

At least ten counts were recorded for this clonotype. This sequence joins TRBV9 and TRBJ2-7, with D unclear. CDR1 is SGDLS and CDR2 is YYNGEE in the germline V gene. The CDR3 runs to 15 residues. V was pared by 4 bases and J by 3 bases, with 17 bases between. The CDR3 loop reads CASSLSPGGYYEQYF. The CDR3 DNA reads TGTGCCAGCAGCTTGAGCCCGGGCGGATACTACGAGCAGTACTTC.

This clonotype was seen many times. V usage is TRBV5-8 and J usage is TRBJ1-5; D is ambiguous. Germline CDR1 is SGHTS and CDR2 is YDEGEE. The V gene lost 4 bases and the J gene lost 4 bases, with 9 bases spanning the gap. The CDR3 consists of 13 residues. As DNA, the CDR3 is TGTGCCAGCAGCAAAGCGGGAAATCAGCCCCAGCATTTT. Amino acids: CASSKAGNQPQHF. The full variable domain, in which reference TRBV5-8 and TRBJ1-5 provide the parts outside the CDR3, is EAGVTQSPTHLIKTRGQQATLRCSPISGHTSVYWYQQALGLGLQFLLWYDEGEERNRGNFPPRFSGRQFPNYSSELNVNALELEDSALYLCASSKAGNQPQHFGDGTRLSIL.

In this sample, this clonotype turned up many times. The chain carries TRBV7-2 and TRBJ2-1, with a tentative D call TRBD2 (5 bases). Trimming removed 1 base at V and 14 bases at J, with 12 bases between. Germline V gene data show CDR1 as SGHTA and CDR2 as FQGNSA. The CDR3 is made up of 12 amino acids. The CDR3 here is CASSLDASWEFF. DNA of the CDR3: TGTGCCAGCAGCTTAGATGCTAGCTGGGAGTTCTTC.

In this sample, this clonotype turned up many times. This sequence joins TRBV4-3 and TRBJ2-3, with D possibly matching TRBD1 (6 bases). Looked up from germline, CDR1 is LGHNA and CDR2 is YSLEER. The CDR3 covers 14 residues. V was clipped by 6 bases and J by 3 bases, with 13 bases between them. The CDR3 nucleotides read TGCGCCAGCAGTCGTACAGGGTTGACAGATACGCAGTATTTT. Encoded protein: CASSRTGLTDTQYF.

This clonotype was observed at least ten times. The chain recombines TRBV4-2 with TRBJ2-1; D is uncertain. This CDR3 has 13 residues. CDR1 and CDR2 (germline): LGHNA, YNFKEQ. Trimming took off 2 bases at V and 7 bases at J, with 9 bases between the two ends. CDR3 loop: CASSQQVGNEQFF. The CDR3 nucleotides are TGTGCCAGCAGCCAACAAGTTGGGAATGAGCAGTTCTTC.

This clonotype was observed many times. This chain joins TRBV12-3 or TRBV12-4 and TRBJ1-4; no clear D. The ends were cut back, 6 bases at V and 11 bases at J, with 16 bases in the middle. This CDR3 has 13 amino acids. CDR3 sequence (DNA): TGTGCCAGCAGCCCCCGCCCGGTTGTGAAACTGTTTTTT. Protein product: CASSPRPVVKLFF.

Many counts were recorded for this clonotype. V is TRBV29-1 and J is TRBJ2-5; D uncertain. The CDR3 is made up of 11 amino acids. V lost 7 bases and J 5 bases, leaving 11 bases between the germline ends. In germline, CDR1 is SQVTM, CDR2 ANQGSEA. The CDR3 region has the DNA TGCAGCGCAATCCCTCCTGAGACCCAGTACTTC. This sequence encodes CSAIPPETQYF.

There are a few counts of this clonotype. V and J are TRBV11-2 and TRBJ2-1; D might be TRBD1 (6 bases). The germline CDR1 and CDR2 sequences are SGHAT and FQNNGV. This CDR3 region has 16 residues. Trimming stripped 3 bases from V and 0 bases from J, with 12 bases between. CDR3 nucleotide sequence: TGTGCCAGCAGCTTTTTGGGGGCGAGCTCCTACAATGAGCAGTTCTTC. This encodes CASSFLGASSYNEQFF.

This clonotype was counted at least ten times. CDR3 amino acids: CSAWDSRIYEQYF. CDR3 coding DNA: TGCAGTGCTTGGGACAGCCGAATCTACGAGCAGTACTTC. The chain uses TRBV20-1 and TRBJ2-7, with TRBD1 identical over 7 bases. The CDR3 contains 13 residues. Germline CDR1 DFQATT, CDR2 SNEGSKA (reference sequence). The V gene end was trimmed by 5 bases and the J gene end by 3 bases; junction bases not matched to a gene: 7.

This clonotype was detected many times. The chain combines TRBV5-4 with TRBJ1-2, with D possibly TRBD1 on 6 matching bases. Trimming removed 0 bases at V and 6 bases at J, with 9 bases between. The CDR3 has 13 residues. Germline values: CDR1 SGHNT, CDR2 YYREEE (reference sequence). The CDR3 reads CASSLVPGDGYTF. The DNA of the CDR3 is TGTGCCAGCAGCTTGGTCCCAGGGGATGGCTACACCTTC.

This clonotype appeared many times. CDR3 DNA: TGCGCCAGCAGCTTAGAGACGGGATGGGCTAATGAAAAACTGTTTTTT. This sequence encodes CASSLETGWANEKLFF. The chain uses TRBV5-1 and TRBJ1-4, with D hard to call. Germline values: CDR1 SGHRS, CDR2 YFSETQ. CDR3 length equals 16 residues. With 2 bases removed from V and 3 bases from J, the gap between germline ends came to 14 bases. Looking up the rest from reference TRBV5-1 and TRBJ1-4 gives the full variable domain: KAGVTQTPRYLIKTRGQQVTLSCSPISGHRSVSWYQQTPGQGLQFLFEYFSETQRNKGNFPGRFSGRQFSNSRSEMNVSTLELGDSALYLCASSLETGWANEKLFFGSGTQLSVL.

This clonotype was seen many times. The rearrangement uses TRBV5-1 and TRBJ1-5; D uncertain. V was clipped by 2 bases and J by 1 base, with 4 bases between them. CDR1 and CDR2 (germline): SGHRS, YFSETQ. CDR3 length: 13 residues. CDR3 coding DNA: TGCGCCAGCAGCTTCGACAGCAATCAGCCCCAGCATTTT. It translates to CASSFDSNQPQHF.

This clonotype was seen ten or more times. J is TRBJ1-1 and V is TRBV7-3; D is unclear. The CDR3 spans 13 residues. The germline CDR1 and CDR2 sequences are SGHTA and FQGTGA. The ends were cut back, 4 bases at V and 5 bases at J, with 11 bases in the middle. The DNA of the CDR3 is TGTGCCAGCAGCTCCAATCGGGGAACTGAAGCTTTCTTT. Translation gives CASSSNRGTEAFF.

This clonotype was picked up many times. This chain links TRBV28 with TRBJ2-7; 11 bases line up with TRBD2. Germline V gene sequence: CDR1 MDHEN, CDR2 SYDVKM. Trimming at V came to 4 bases and at J to 4 bases, leaving 6 bases not matched to a gene. This CDR3 is 15 amino acids long. In nucleotides, the CDR3 is TGTGCCAGCAGTTCCTTAGCGGGGGGGCTTTACGAGCAGTACTTC. Protein: CASSSLAGGLYEQYF.

This clonotype has just a few counts. This chain links TRBV10-3 with TRBJ1-1; D possibly corresponds to TRBD1 (6 bases). The germline V gene has CDR1 ENHRY and CDR2 SYGVKD. The CDR3 has 12 residues. V was cut by 0 bases and J by 8 bases, with 7 bases left in between. Written as DNA, the CDR3 is TGTGCCATCAGTGAGTCGACAGGAGAAGCTTTCTTT. This gives the protein CAISESTGEAFF.

V usage is TRBV7-8 and J usage is TRBJ2-5; D gene unclear. Germline CDR1 and CDR2: SGHVS and FQNEAQ. Trimming cost V 4 bases and J 4 bases, with 7 bases left between them. There are 12 residues in the CDR3. This CDR3 reads CASSSQRETQYF. The CDR3 coding sequence is TGTGCCAGCAGCTCCCAACGAGAGACCCAGTACTTC.

The table lists this clonotype with many counts. The chain combines TRBV6-2 or TRBV6-3 with TRBJ2-3, with no clear D. V lost 0 bases to trimming and J lost 0 bases, with 10 bases between them. The CDR3 has 16 amino acids. Per germline, CDR1 MNHEY and CDR2 SVGEGT. The CDR3 protein is CASSYSAASSTDTQYF. CDR3 nucleotide sequence: TGTGCCAGCAGTTACTCCGCAGCGTCTAGCACAGATACGCAGTATTTT.

This clonotype came up many times. V usage is TRBV7-8 and J usage is TRBJ2-3; 10 nucleotides line up with TRBD2. The V and J ends lost 5 bases and 2 bases, in that order; junction bases with no gene match: 10. CDR3 length: 17 amino acids. Germline V lookup: CDR1 SGHVS, CDR2 FQNEAQ. CDR3 DNA: TGTGCCAGCAGCCCACTCCGGACTAGCGGCTTCACAGATACGCAGTATTTT. This codes for CASSPLRTSGFTDTQYF.

This clonotype was seen at least ten times. This sequence joins TRBV27 and TRBJ2-7; maybe TRBD2 (5 bases). The CDR3 length is 13 residues. V gave up 6 bases and J gave up 3 bases, with 12 bases separating them. In germline, CDR1 is MNHEY, CDR2 SMNVEV (reference sequence). In nucleotides, the CDR3 is TGTGCCAGCAGCAATGGAGGCGACTACGAGCAGTACTTC. Its protein is CASSNGGDYEQYF.

This clonotype was recorded many times. The chain joins TRBV19 to TRBJ2-7; no clear D gene. CDR3 length equals 14 residues. From germline, CDR1 is LNHDA and CDR2 SQIVND (reference sequence). Trimming removed 6 bases from V and 7 bases from J, with 19 bases in between. The CDR3 spells CASRTGSSVGEQYF. CDR3 bases: TGTGCCAGTAGGACCGGGTCCTCTGTTGGTGAGCAGTACTTC. Together with reference TRBV19 and TRBJ2-7, the CDR3 gives the full variable domain: DGGITQSPKYLFRKEGQNVTLSCEQNLNHDAMYWYRQDPGQGLRLIYYSQIVNDFQKGDIAEGYSVSREKKESFPLTVTSAQKNPTAFYLCASRTGSSVGEQYFGPGTRLTVT.

This clonotype was observed a few times. This could be a read error, since a much larger clone is one nucleotide away. In DNA, the CDR3 is TGTGCCAGCAGCCCTTCAGTAGGGGGGCGCGGCTATGGCTACACCTTC. Translation gives CASSPSVGGRGYGYTF. The chain combines TRBV7-6 with TRBJ1-2, with a weak D call TRBD1 (6 bases). The V gene lost 5 bases and the J gene lost 4 bases, with 20 bases spanning the gap. Germline CDR1 and CDR2: SGHVS and FNYEAQ. The CDR3 runs to 16 residues.